Below, 10 T cell receptor beta chains from the same sample are listed, as sequenced in a study of T cells after yellow fever vaccination. Each CDR3 protein is one row after TCRdb ran MiXCR on the 5' RACE reads. This sample has roughly 340,000 distinct CDR3 sequences, with approximately 9% found just once. The sequencing used PBMCs, collected on the day of the first yellow fever vaccination. The receptors were sampled from a young man who received the YFV17D yellow fever vaccine.

This chain uses TRBV2 with TRBJ2-2; D is uncertain. V dropped 10 bases and J dropped 0 bases, with 12 bases sitting between them. The CDR3 loop spans 14 amino acids. Germline V CDR1 and CDR2: SNHLY, FYNNEI. CDR3 in DNA: TGTGCCACCGATGGAAACGCGAACACCGGGGAGCTGTTTTTT. Its protein is CATDGNANTGELFF.

This chain uses TRBV4-1 with TRBJ2-2; 9 nucleotides match TRBD1. CDR1 MGHRA and CDR2 YSYEKL come from the germline V gene. This CDR3 region has 17 residues. With 1 base clipped from V and 0 bases from J, the junction kept 3 bases outside the gene matches. The CDR3 DNA reads TGCGCCAGCAGCCAAGCCCGGGACAGGGCGAACACCGGGGAGCTGTTTTTT. Its protein is CASSQARDRANTGELFF.

V usage is TRBV4-1 and J usage is TRBJ1-3; D unresolved. There are 16 residues in the CDR3. The V and J ends lost 0 bases and 1 base respectively, with 10 bases between them. In germline, CDR1 is MGHRA, CDR2 YSYEKL. The CDR3 nucleotides read TGCGCCAGCAGCCAAGATCCCCCCGGATCTGGAAACACCATATATTTT. Translation: CASSQDPPGSGNTIYF.

This clonotype was counted at least ten times. The chain combines TRBV7-9 with TRBJ1-2; 10 bases fit TRBD1. CDR1 and CDR2 (germline): SEHNR, FQNEAQ (reference sequence). V dropped 1 base and J dropped 7; count of bases not matched to a gene: 6. CDR3 length: 15 amino acids. CDR3 loop: CASSLGGTGEGGYTF. CDR3 sequence (DNA): TGTGCCAGCAGCTTAGGAGGGACAGGGGAAGGTGGCTACACCTTC.

This clonotype was seen only a few times. The chain is built from TRBV7-9 and TRBJ2-5; a weak D match, TRBD1 (6 bases). The CDR3 extends over 13 amino acids. Trimming cost V 11 bases and J 2 bases, with 15 bases left between them. Germline V gives CDR1 SEHNR, CDR2 FQNEAQ (reference sequence). The CDR3 sequence is CASGDTEQETQYF. The CDR3 region has the DNA TGTGCCTCAGGGGACACGGAACAAGAGACCCAGTACTTC.

V gene TRBV9 combines with J gene TRBJ2-7, with 9 bases matching TRBD1. Germline CDR1 is SGDLS and CDR2 is YYNGEE. The CDR3 is 14 residues long. V shed 0 bases and J 4 bases; nucleotides not matched to a gene: 2. CDR3 in DNA: TGTGCCAGCAGCGTAGGGGACAGGGTTTACGAGCAGTACTTC. It translates to CASSVGDRVYEQYF. Full variable domain (missing parts from reference TRBV9 and TRBJ2-7): DSGVTQTPKHLITATGQRVTLRCSPRSGDLSVYWYQQSLDQGLQFLIQYYNGEERAKGNILERFSAQQFPDLHSELNLSSLELGDSALYFCASSVGDRVYEQYFGPGTRLTVT.

This clonotype has only a few counts. This chain links TRBV4-3 with TRBJ1-5; D remains unclear. V was cut by 4 bases and J by 6 bases, with 13 bases left in between. The CDR3 has 14 residues. The germline V gene has CDR1 LGHNA and CDR2 YSLEER. The CDR3 nucleotides read TGCGCCAGCAGCCGCGGTGGGGTCGGTCAGCCCCAGCATTTT. Its protein is CASSRGGVGQPQHF.

This sequence joins TRBV5-1 and TRBJ2-1; TRBD1 might be the D (6 bases). Trimming shortened V by 2 bases and J by 7 bases, and 10 bases separated the two germline ends. Germline CDR1 and CDR2: SGHRS and YFSETQ. The CDR3 covers 13 residues. CDR3 residues: CASSFQGHNEQFF. The CDR3 nucleotides read TGCGCCAGCAGCTTTCAGGGGCATAATGAGCAGTTCTTC. The full variable domain, rest sourced from reference TRBV5-1 and TRBJ2-1, is KAGVTQTPRYLIKTRGQQVTLSCSPISGHRSVSWYQQTPGQGLQFLFEYFSETQRNKGNFPGRFSGRQFSNSRSEMNVSTLELGDSALYLCASSFQGHNEQFFGPGTRLTVL.

V usage is TRBV4-2 and J usage is TRBJ1-4; D unresolved. Looked up from germline, CDR1 is LGHNA and CDR2 is YNFKEQ. The V end was cut by 2 bases, the J end by 0 bases, with 4 bases between. CDR3 length equals 14 residues. The CDR3 region has the DNA TGTGCCAGCAGCCAATTAACAACTAATGAAAAACTGTTTTTT. Protein product: CASSQLTTNEKLFF.

The table lists this clonotype with a count of one. CDR3 region: CSAERLTGGETQYF. The CDR3 DNA sequence: TGCAGTGCAGAGAGACTAACGGGGGGAGAGACCCAGTACTTC. The rearrangement joins TRBV20-1 to TRBJ2-5; TRBD2 matches 7 bases. Germline CDR1 and CDR2: DFQATT and SNEGSKA (reference sequence). V lost 6 bases, J lost 4 bases, and 11 bases stayed unmatched. The CDR3 spans 14 residues.